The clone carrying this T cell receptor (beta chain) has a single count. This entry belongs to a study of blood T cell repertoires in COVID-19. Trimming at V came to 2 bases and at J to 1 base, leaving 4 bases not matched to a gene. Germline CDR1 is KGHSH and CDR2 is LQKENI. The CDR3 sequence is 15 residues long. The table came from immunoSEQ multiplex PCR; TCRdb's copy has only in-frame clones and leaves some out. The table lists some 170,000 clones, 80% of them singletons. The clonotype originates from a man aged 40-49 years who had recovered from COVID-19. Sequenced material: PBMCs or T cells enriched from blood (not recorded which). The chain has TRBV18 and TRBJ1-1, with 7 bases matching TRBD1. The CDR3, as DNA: TGTGCCAGCTCACCAGGGGACAGACCGAACACTGAAGCTTTCTTT. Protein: CASSPGDRPNTEAFF.